This T cell receptor beta chain was retrieved from a study of CD8 T cells in ankylosing spondylitis. Study-wide findings and caveats: Seemingly distinctive of ankylosing spondylitis blood was a TCR beta motif formed by eight highly homologous variants.

The J segment lost 3 bases and the V segment lost 3 bases, leaving 4 bases of the junction unmatched. CDR3 size: 15 residues. TCRdb fed the 5' RACE reads into MiXCR, producing one record per CDR3 protein. The sample holds approximately 300,000 distinct CDR3 sequences; around 7.6% are singletons and the top ten take approximately 15%. To note about this clonotype: Its antigen is unknown.

Sequenced sample: blood, either unsorted or a sorted T cell fraction (not recorded which). The chain couples TRBV12-3 or TRBV12-4 to TRBJ1-2; 10 nucleotides match TRBD1. The receptor was derived from a male donor with ankylosing spondylitis. The DNA of the CDR3 is TGTGCCAGCAGTTTGGGACAGGGGTTCGACTATGGCTACACCTTC. It translates to CASSLGQGFDYGYTF.